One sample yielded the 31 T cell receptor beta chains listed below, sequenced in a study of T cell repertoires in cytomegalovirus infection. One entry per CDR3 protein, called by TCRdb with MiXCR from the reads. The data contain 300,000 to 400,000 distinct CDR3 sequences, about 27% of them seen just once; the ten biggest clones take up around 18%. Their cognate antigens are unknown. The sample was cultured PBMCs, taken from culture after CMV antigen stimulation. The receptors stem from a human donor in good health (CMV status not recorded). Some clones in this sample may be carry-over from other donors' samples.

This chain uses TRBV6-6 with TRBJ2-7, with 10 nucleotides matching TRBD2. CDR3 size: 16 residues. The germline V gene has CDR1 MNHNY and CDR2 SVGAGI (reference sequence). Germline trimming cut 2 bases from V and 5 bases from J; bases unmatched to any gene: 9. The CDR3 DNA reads TGTGCCAGCAGTTACCCCCCCAGAGCGGGAGGGAACGAGCAGTACTTC. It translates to CASSYPPRAGGNEQYF.

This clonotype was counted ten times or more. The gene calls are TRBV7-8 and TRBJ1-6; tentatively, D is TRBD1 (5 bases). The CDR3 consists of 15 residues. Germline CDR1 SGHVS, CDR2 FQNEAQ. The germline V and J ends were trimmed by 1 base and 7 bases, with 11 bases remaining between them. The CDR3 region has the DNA TGTGCCAGCAGCTTAGTCGAGGGGAACAATTCACCCCTCCACTTT. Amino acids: CASSLVEGNNSPLHF.

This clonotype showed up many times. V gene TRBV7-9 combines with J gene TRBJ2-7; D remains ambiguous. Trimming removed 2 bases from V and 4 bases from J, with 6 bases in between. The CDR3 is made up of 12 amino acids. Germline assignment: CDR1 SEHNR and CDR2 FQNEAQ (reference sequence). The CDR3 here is CASSLLEYEQYF. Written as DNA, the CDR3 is TGTGCCAGCAGCTTATTGGAGTACGAGCAGTACTTC.

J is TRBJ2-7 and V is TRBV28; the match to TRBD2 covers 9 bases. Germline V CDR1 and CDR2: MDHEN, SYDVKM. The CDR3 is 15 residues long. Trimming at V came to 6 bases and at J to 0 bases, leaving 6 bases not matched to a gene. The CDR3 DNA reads TGTGCCAGCAGACCGCGGACTAGCGACTCCTACGAGCAGTACTTC. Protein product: CASRPRTSDSYEQYF.

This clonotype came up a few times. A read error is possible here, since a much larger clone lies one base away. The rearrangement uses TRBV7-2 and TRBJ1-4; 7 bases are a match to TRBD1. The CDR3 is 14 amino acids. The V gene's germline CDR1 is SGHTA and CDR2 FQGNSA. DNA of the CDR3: TGTGCCAGCAGCTTAGGAGGGGGCAGGGAAAAACTGTCTTTT. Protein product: CASSLGGGREKLSF.

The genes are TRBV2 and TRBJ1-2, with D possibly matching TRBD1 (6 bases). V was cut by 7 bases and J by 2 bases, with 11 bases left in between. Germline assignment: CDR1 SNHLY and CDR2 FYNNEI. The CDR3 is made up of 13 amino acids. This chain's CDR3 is CASTLTGNYGYTF. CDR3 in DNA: TGTGCCAGCACCCTCACAGGGAACTATGGCTACACCTTC. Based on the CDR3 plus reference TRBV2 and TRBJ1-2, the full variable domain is EPEVTQTPSHQVTQMGQEVILRCVPISNHLYFYWYRQILGQKVEFLVSFYNNEISEKSEIFDDQFSVERPDGSNFTLKIRSTKLEDSAMYFCASTLTGNYGYTFGSGTRLTVV.

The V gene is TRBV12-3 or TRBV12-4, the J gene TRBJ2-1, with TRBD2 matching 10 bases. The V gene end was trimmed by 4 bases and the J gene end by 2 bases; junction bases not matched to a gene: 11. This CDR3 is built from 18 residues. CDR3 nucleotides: TGTGCCAGCAGTTCGAGGGGGTTAGCGGGGGGCACCTACAATGAGCAGTTCTTC. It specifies CASSSRGLAGGTYNEQFF.

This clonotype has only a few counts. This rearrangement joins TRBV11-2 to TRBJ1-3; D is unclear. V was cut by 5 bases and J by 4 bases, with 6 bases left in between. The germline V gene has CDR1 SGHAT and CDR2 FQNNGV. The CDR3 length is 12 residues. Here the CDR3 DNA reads TGTGCCAGCAGCCCCGTGGGAAACACCATATATTTT. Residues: CASSPVGNTIYF. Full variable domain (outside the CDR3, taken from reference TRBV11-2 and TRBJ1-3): EAGVAQSPRYKIIEKRQSVAFWCNPISGHATLYWYQQILGQGPKLLIQFQNNGVVDDSQLPKDRFSAERLKGVDSTLKIQPAKLEDSAVYLCASSPVGNTIYFGEGSWLTVV.

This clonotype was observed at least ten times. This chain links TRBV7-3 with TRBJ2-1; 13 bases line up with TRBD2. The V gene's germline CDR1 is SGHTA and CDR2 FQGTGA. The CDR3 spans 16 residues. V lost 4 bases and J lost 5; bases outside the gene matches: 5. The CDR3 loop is CASSSGLAGRNNEQFF. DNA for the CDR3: TGTGCCAGCAGCTCGGGACTAGCGGGAAGAAACAATGAGCAGTTCTTC.

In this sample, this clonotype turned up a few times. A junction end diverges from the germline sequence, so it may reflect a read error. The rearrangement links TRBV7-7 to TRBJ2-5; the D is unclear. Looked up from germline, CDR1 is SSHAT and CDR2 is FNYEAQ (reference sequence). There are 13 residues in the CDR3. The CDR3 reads CASSLDPAETQYF. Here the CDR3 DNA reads TGTGCTAGCAGCTTAGACCCCGCTGAGACCCAGTACTTC.

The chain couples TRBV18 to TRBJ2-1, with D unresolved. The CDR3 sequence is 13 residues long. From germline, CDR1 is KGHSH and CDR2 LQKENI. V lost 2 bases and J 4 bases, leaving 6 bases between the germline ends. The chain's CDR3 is CASSPYHYNEQFF. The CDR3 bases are TGTGCCAGCTCACCATACCATTACAATGAGCAGTTCTTC. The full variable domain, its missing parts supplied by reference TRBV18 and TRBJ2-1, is NAGVMQNPRHLVRRRGQEARLRCSPMKGHSHVYWYRQLPEEGLKFMVYLQKENIIDESGMPKERFSAEFPKEGPSILRIQQVVRGDSAAYFCASSPYHYNEQFFGPGTRLTVL.

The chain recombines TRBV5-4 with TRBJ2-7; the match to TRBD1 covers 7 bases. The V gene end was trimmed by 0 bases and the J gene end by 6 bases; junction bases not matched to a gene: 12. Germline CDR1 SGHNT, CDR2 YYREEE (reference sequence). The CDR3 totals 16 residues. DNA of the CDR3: TGTGCCAGCAGCTTGGGTTGGGGGACAGATCTCCGCGAGCAGTACTTC. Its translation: CASSLGWGTDLREQYF.

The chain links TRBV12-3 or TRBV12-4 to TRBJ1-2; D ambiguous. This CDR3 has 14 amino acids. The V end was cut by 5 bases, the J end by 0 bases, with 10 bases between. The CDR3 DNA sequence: TGTGCCAGCAGTCCCGGACTCTCTAACTATGGCTACACCTTC. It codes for CASSPGLSNYGYTF.

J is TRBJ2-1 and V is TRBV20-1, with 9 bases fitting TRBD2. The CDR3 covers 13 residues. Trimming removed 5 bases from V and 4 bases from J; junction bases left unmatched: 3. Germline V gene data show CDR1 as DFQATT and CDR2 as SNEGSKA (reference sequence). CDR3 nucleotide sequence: TGCAGTGCTTGGCGGGGGGGTTACAATGAGCAGTTCTTC. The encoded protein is CSAWRGGYNEQFF.

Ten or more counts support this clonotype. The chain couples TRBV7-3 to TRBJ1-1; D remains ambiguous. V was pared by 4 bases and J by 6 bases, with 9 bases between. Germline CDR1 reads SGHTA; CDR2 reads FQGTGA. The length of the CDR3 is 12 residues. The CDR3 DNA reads TGTGCCAGCAGCTGGGAGGTACCTGAAGCTTTCTTT. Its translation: CASSWEVPEAFF.

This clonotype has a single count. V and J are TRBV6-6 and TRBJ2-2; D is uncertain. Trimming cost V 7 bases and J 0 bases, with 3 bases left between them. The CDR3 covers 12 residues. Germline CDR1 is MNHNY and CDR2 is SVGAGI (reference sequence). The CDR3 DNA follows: TGTGCCAGCACGGCGAACACCGGGGAGCTGTTTTTT. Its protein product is CASTANTGELFF.

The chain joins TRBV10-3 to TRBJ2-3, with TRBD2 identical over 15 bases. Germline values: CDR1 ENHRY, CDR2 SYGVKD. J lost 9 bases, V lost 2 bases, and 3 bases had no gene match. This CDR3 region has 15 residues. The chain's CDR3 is CAISEKGLAGGTQYF. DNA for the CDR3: TGTGCCATCAGTGAGAAAGGACTAGCGGGGGGGACGCAGTATTTT.

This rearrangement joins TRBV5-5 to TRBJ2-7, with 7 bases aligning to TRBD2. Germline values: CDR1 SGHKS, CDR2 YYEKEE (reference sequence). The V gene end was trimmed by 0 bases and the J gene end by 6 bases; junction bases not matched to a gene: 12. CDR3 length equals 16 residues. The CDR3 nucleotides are TGTGCCAGCAGCTTGGACGCGTGGGAGGGCCTGCGCGAGCAGTACTTC. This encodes CASSLDAWEGLREQYF.

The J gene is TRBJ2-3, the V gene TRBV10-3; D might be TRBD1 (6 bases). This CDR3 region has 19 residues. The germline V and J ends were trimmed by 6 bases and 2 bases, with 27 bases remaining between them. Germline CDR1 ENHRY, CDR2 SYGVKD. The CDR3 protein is CAISQSPEGTSMVTDTQYF. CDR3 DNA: TGTGCCATCAGCCAATCTCCAGAAGGGACATCAATGGTCACAGATACGCAGTATTTT.

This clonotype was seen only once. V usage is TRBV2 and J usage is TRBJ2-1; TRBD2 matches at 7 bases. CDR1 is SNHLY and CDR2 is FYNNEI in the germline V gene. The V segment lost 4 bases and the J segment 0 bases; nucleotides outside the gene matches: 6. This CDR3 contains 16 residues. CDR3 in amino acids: CASSVVASGSYNEQFF. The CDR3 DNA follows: TGTGCCAGCAGTGTAGTCGCTAGCGGCTCCTACAATGAGCAGTTCTTC.

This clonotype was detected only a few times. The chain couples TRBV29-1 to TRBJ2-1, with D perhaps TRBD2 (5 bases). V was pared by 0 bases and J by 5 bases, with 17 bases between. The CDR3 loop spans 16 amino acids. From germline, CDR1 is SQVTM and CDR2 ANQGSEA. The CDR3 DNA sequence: TGCAGCGTTGAAGATCCCCAGCGGCGAGGGAACAATGAGCAGTTCTTC. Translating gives CSVEDPQRRGNNEQFF.

This chain's CDR3 is CASSPFQAEKNIQYF. The DNA of the CDR3 is TGTGCCAGCAGCCCTTTCCAGGCCGAGAAAAACATTCAGTACTTC. The rearrangement joins TRBV28 to TRBJ2-4, with D hard to call. Germline V gene lookup returns CDR1 MDHEN and CDR2 SYDVKM. This CDR3 is built from 15 residues. Trimming cost V 6 bases and J 4 bases, with 16 bases left between them. The whole variable domain, remainder taken from reference TRBV28 and TRBJ2-4, is DVKVTQSSRYLVKRTGEKVFLECVQDMDHENMFWYRQDPGLGLRLIYFSYDVKMKEKGDIPEGYSVSREKKERFSLILESASTNQTSMYLCASSPFQAEKNIQYFGAGTRLSVL.

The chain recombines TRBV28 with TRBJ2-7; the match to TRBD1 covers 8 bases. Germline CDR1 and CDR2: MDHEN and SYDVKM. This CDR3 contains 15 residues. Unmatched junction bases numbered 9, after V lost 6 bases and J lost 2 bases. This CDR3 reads CASREYQTGAYEQYF. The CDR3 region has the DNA TGTGCCAGCAGGGAATACCAGACAGGGGCCTACGAGCAGTACTTC.

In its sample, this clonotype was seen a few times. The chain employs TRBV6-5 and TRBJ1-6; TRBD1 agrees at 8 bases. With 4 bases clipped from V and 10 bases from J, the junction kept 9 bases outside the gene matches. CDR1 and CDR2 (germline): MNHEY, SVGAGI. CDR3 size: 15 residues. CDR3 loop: CASSFSGTGSSPLHF. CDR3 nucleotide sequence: TGTGCCAGCAGTTTCTCCGGGACAGGATCCTCACCCCTCCACTTT.

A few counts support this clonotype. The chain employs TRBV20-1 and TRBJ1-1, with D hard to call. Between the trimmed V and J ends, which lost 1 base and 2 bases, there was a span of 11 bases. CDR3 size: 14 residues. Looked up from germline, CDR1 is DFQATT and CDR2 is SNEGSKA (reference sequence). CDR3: CSARGPTLNTEAFF. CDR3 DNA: TGCAGTGCTAGAGGGCCCACACTCAACACTGAAGCTTTCTTT.

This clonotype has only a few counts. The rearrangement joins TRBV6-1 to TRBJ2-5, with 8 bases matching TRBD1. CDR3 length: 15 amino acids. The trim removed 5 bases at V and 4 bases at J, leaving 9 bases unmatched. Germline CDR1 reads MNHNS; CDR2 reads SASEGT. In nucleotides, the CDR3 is TGTGCCAGCAGTCCCACCAGGGGGCTGAGAGAGACCCAGTACTTC. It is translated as CASSPTRGLRETQYF.

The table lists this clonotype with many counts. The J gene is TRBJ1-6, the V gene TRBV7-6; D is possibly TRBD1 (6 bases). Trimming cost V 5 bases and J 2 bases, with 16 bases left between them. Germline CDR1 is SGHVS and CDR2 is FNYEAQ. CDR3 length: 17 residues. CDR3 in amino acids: CASSLTRQGPYNSPLHF. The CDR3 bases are TGTGCCAGCAGCCTAACCCGTCAGGGGCCCTATAATTCACCCCTCCACTTT.

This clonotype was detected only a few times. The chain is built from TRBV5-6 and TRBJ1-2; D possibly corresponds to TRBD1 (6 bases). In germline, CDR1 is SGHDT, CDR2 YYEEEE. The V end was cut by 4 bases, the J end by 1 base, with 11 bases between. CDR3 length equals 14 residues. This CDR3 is CASSRDIFNYGYTF. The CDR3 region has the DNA TGTGCCAGCAGCCGGGACATCTTTAACTATGGCTACACCTTC. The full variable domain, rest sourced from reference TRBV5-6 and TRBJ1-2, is DAGVTQSPTHLIKTRGQQVTLRCSPKSGHDTVSWYQQALGQGPQFIFQYYEEEERQRGNFPDRFSGHQFPNYSSELNVNALLLGDSALYLCASSRDIFNYGYTFGSGTRLTVV.

CDR3 coding DNA: TGTGCCAGCACCCAGCTACAGGGGAGTCTCACAGATACGCAGTATTTT. This translates into CASTQLQGSLTDTQYF. The V call is TRBV27, the J call TRBJ2-3; TRBD1 matches 7 bases. The CDR3 has 16 residues. Germline loops: CDR1 MNHEY, CDR2 SMNVEV (reference sequence). After removal of 7 bases from V and 2 bases from J, the junction contained 12 bases not matched to a gene.

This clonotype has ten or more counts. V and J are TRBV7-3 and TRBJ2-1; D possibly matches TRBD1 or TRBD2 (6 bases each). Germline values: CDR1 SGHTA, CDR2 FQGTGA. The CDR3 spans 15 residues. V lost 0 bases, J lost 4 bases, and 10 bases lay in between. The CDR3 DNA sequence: TGTGCCAGCAGCTTAACCGAGGGGGGATACAATGAGCAGTTCTTC. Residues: CASSLTEGGYNEQFF.

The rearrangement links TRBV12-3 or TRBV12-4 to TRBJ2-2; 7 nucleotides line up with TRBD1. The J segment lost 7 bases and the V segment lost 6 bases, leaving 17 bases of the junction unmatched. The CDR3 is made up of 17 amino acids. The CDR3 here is CASSPSTGYPTGGELFF. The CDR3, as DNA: TGTGCCAGCAGCCCCTCGACAGGGTACCCCACCGGCGGGGAGCTGTTTTTT.